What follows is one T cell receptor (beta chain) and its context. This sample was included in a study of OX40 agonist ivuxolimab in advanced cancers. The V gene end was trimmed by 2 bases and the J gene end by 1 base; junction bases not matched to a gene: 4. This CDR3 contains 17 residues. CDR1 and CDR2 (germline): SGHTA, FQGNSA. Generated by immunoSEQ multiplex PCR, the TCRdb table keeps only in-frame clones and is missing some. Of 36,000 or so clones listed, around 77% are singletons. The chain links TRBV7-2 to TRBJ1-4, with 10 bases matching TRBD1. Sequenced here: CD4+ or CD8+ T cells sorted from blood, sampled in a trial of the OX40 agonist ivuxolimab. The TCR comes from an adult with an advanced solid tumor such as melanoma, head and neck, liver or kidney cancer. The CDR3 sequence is CASSLIRDRGTNEKLFF. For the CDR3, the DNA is TGTGCCAGCAGCTTAATTCGGGACAGGGGAACTAATGAAAAACTGTTTTTT.